This T cell receptor (beta chain) was recovered during a study of cytomegalovirus exposure and HLA in healthy donors. Study findings and constraints: CMV serostatus was the only recorded immune exposure for donors. Using a false discovery rate of 0.05, a later analysis showed that fewer than 20,000 TCR beta sequences were associated with HLA alleles.

Healthy bone marrow donors made up the cohort. This CDR3 has 14 residues. Germline assignment: CDR1 LNHDA and CDR2 SQIVND (reference sequence). The V and J ends lost 6 bases and 8 bases respectively, with 16 bases between them. 60 Vbeta and 13 Jbeta primers were used in PCR. Some clones are missing from TCRdb's copy, which holds only in-frame ones; the method was immunoSEQ multiplex PCR. The data hold about 83,000 clones, with more than 70% observed a single time. Worth noting for this clone: The target antigen is unknown.

The TCR was taken from a man aged 55 to 70 in good health and CMV-seronegative. The chain links TRBV19 to TRBJ1-4, with a tentative D call TRBD1 (5 bases). Material for sequencing was PBMCs. The CDR3 is CASSLEGRQEKLFF. CDR3 in DNA: TGTGCCAGTAGCCTCGAAGGCCGACAGGAAAAACTGTTTTTT.